This T cell receptor beta chain came from a study of blood T cell repertoires in COVID-19. Repertoires were generated with immunoSEQ multiplex PCR, while TCRdb's copy carries only in-frame clones and drops some. The table includes roughly 250,000 clones, roughly 80% detected once. The CDR3 runs 15 residues. The sequence was obtained from a woman aged 55-70 years with active or convalescent COVID-19. Sequencing was carried out using peripheral blood. This sequence joins TRBV21-1 and TRBJ1-2. TRBV21-1 is a pseudogene locus. CDR3 DNA sequence: TGTGCCAGCCGAAGCCCTAGTGACGGATGCTATGGCTACACCTTC. Amino acids: CASRSPSDGCYGYTF.